Listed below are T cell receptor beta chains from one sample, sequenced in a study of cytomegalovirus exposure and HLA in healthy donors. This table comes from immunoSEQ multiplex PCR, and its TCRdb copy is limited to in-frame clones, with some not included. The data contain more than 140,000 clones, over 60% of them singletons. What was sequenced was PBMCs. These receptor sequences come from a male donor in good health and CMV-seronegative. CDR3s include the opening cysteine and the closing phenylalanine or tryptophan. A D gene is named only where the DNA matches it firmly. A row's size may be missing; if present it is once, few, many or a size class.

d_call,j_call,clone_size,v_call,cdr3_aa,cdr3_nt
NA,TRBJ1-2,NA,TRBV29-1,CSVEDRGETGYTF,TGCAGCGTTGAAGACAGGGGCGAAACTGGCTACACCTTC
TRBD2,TRBJ2-6,NA,TRBV7-3,CASSLTGTNYRSGANVLTF,TGTGCCAGCAGCTTAACCGGGACTAACTACCGCTCTGGGGCCAACGTCCTGACTTTC
TRBD2,TRBJ2-3,once,TRBV27,CASRNPSGRAVDTQYF,TGTGCCAGCAGGAACCCTAGCGGGAGGGCCGTAGATACGCAGTATTTT
TRBD2,TRBJ2-5,NA,TRBV5-6,CASSFGLAGGQETQYF,TGTGCCAGCAGCTTTGGACTAGCGGGGGGGCAAGAGACCCAGTACTTC
NA,TRBJ2-1,NA,TRBV7-8,CASSASNEQFF,TGTGCCAGCAGCGCGTCCAATGAGCAGTTCTTC
NA,TRBJ1-5,NA,TRBV27,CASSLSGLGREGRYSNQPQHF,TGTGCCAGCAGTTTATCTGGTTTGGGCAGGGAGGGTCGCTATAGCAATCAGCCCCAGCATTTT
TRBD1,TRBJ2-6,once,TRBV7-8,CASSTGQGALGANVLTF,TGTGCCAGCAGCACGGGACAGGGGGCGCTTGGGGCCAACGTCCTGACTTTC
TRBD2,TRBJ2-2,NA,TRBV27,CASSPGLAGAKTGELFF,TGTGCCAGCAGTCCCGGACTAGCGGGAGCGAAGACCGGGGAGCTGTTTTTT
NA,TRBJ2-3,NA,TRBV25-1,CASRELSTDTQYF,TGTGCCAGCAGAGAGCTGAGCACAGATACGCAGTATTTT
NA,TRBJ2-7,NA,TRBV6-5,CASSSDGNSYEQYF,TGTGCCAGCAGCTCCGACGGGAACTCCTACGAGCAGTACTTC
NA,TRBJ1-4,NA,TRBV19,CASSISSAGRNEKLFF,TGTGCCAGTAGTATCTCATCGGCAGGGCGGAATGAAAAACTGTTTTTT
TRBD1,TRBJ1-5,few,TRBV7-8,CASSQDRAQPQHF,TGTGCCAGCAGCCAGGACAGGGCCCAGCCCCAGCATTTT
NA,TRBJ1-2,NA,TRBV7-2,CASSLGRSLASYTF,TGTGCCAGCAGCTTAGGCAGATCCCTAGCAAGCTACACCTTC
NA,TRBJ2-7,NA,TRBV7-3,CASSPGPTGEQYF,TGTGCCAGCAGCCCCGGGCCGACGGGGGAGCAGTACTTC
NA,TRBJ2-3,NA,TRBV13,CASSPTGADTQYF,TGTGCCAGCAGCCCTACGGGGGCAGATACGCAGTATTTT
NA,TRBJ2-5,NA,TRBV4-3,CASSQERDFGTQYF,TGCGCCAGCAGCCAAGAGCGGGACTTCGGGACCCAGTACTTC
NA,TRBJ1-2,NA,TRBV27,CASSPRTVFYGYTF,TGTGCCAGCAGTCCACGGACAGTTTTCTATGGCTACACCTTC
TRBD1,TRBJ1-1,NA,TRBV19,CASRTGAAGNTEAFF,TGTGCCAGTAGGACAGGGGCCGCGGGGAACACTGAAGCTTTCTTT
NA,TRBJ2-7,NA,TRBV2,CASTTTGQGGEQYF,TGTGCCAGCACCACAACGGGGCAGGGAGGCGAGCAGTACTTC
NA,TRBJ1-5,few,TRBV21-1,CATPRVEANSNQPQHF,TGTGCCACACCACGAGTTGAAGCTAATAGCAATCAGCCCCAGCATTTT
NA,TRBJ2-1,NA,TRBV4-1,CASSQGLAEQFF,TGCGCCAGCAGCCAGGGTCTAGCGGAGCAGTTCTTC
NA,TRBJ1-1,few,TRBV6-5,CASSYSTGERGTEAFF,TGTGCCAGCAGTTACTCGACGGGGGAAAGGGGCACTGAAGCTTTCTTT
TRBD1,TRBJ1-5,NA,TRBV6-8,CASRNRQGHQPQHF,TGTGCCAGCAGGAATCGACAGGGACATCAGCCCCAGCATTTT
TRBD1,TRBJ1-2,NA,TRBV28,CASSGTGSRARGYTF,TGTGCCAGCAGTGGGACAGGATCGAGAGCAAGGGGCTACACCTTC
TRBD1,TRBJ1-1,NA,TRBV27,CASSLSSGQGVAFF,TGTGCCAGCAGTTTATCCTCGGGACAGGGAGTAGCTTTCTTT
NA,TRBJ1-4,NA,TRBV7-2,CASSYRVTNEKLFF,TGTGCCAGCAGCTACAGGGTTACTAATGAAAAACTGTTTTTT
NA,TRBJ1-2,NA,TRBV7-9,CASSLGRGTNYGYTF,TGTGCCAGCAGCTTAGGGCGGGGGACTAACTATGGCTACACCTTC
NA,TRBJ2-6,NA,TRBV12-5,CASGFLTDTRSGANVLTF,TGTGCTAGTGGTTTCCTAACCGACACCCGCTCTGGGGCCAACGTCCTGACTTTC
TRBD1,TRBJ1-2,NA,TRBV2,CASRSGTGGDYGYTF,TGTGCCAGCAGATCCGGGACAGGGGGGGACTATGGCTACACCTTC
TRBD2,TRBJ2-4,few,TRBV7-2,CASSLVAAGEKYF,TGTGCCAGCAGCTTGGTTGCAGCGGGAGAGAAGTACTTC
NA,TRBJ2-7,NA,TRBV7-9,CASSLDDTPAPHEQYF,TGTGCCAGCAGCTTAGATGACACGCCAGCCCCCCACGAGCAGTACTTC
NA,TRBJ1-4,NA,TRBV7-2,CASSQGEKLFF,TGTGCCAGCAGCCAGGGAGAAAAACTGTTTTTT
NA,TRBJ1-1,NA,TRBV7-9,CSSSPPGTANTEAFF,TGTTCCAGCAGCCCTCCAGGAACAGCGAACACTGAAGCTTTCTTT
TRBD1,TRBJ2-1,NA,TRBV27,CASSLAPRGHEQFF,TGTGCCAGCAGTCTAGCACCCAGGGGGCATGAGCAGTTCTTC
NA,TRBJ2-7,once,TRBV19,CATQDRWDNEQYF,TGTGCCACCCAAGACAGGTGGGACAACGAGCAGTACTTC
NA,TRBJ1-2,NA,TRBV6-6,CASSYEGSWGYTF,TGTGCCAGCAGTTACGAAGGGAGTTGGGGCTACACCTTC
NA,TRBJ2-5,NA,TRBV11-2,CASSLVPGGSTQETQYF,TGTGCCAGCAGCTTAGTTCCCGGCGGATCAACGCAAGAGACCCAGTACTTC
NA,TRBJ2-3,NA,TRBV19,CASSIRPRQTDTQYF,TGTGCCAGTAGTATAAGGCCTAGACAGACAGATACGCAGTATTTT
NA,TRBJ2-1,NA,TRBV2,CASNLARYNEQFF,TGTGCCAGCAACCTTGCGAGATACAATGAGCAGTTCTTC
NA,TRBJ1-5,few,TRBV6-1,CASRAENQPQHF,TGTGCCAGCAGGGCGGAGAATCAGCCCCAGCATTTT
TRBD1,TRBJ1-6,NA,TRBV30,CAWSRGTGGNSPLHF,TGTGCCTGGAGCCGAGGGACAGGTGGGAATTCACCCCTCCACTTT